Listed here are 32 T cell receptor beta chains from one sample, sequenced in a study of neurological immune-mediated disorders. TCRdb recomputed calls from the 5' RACE reads with MiXCR, one row per CDR3 protein. The data show 50,000 to 60,000 distinct CDR3 sequences, roughly 15% seen once. The sequenced material came from PBMCs. The receptor set was obtained from a man in his 60s in good health.

This clonotype was seen ten or more times. The rearrangement joins TRBV12-3 or TRBV12-4 to TRBJ2-3, with 8 bases that match TRBD1. The CDR3 sequence is 15 residues long. J gave up 0 bases and V 4 bases, and 3 bases lay outside the gene matches. The CDR3 sequence is CASSSSGGSTDTQYF. The DNA of the CDR3 is TGTGCCAGCAGTTCCTCAGGGGGCAGCACAGATACGCAGTATTTT.

This clonotype occurred a few times. The rearrangement uses TRBV24-1 and TRBJ2-1, with 7 bases fitting TRBD2. The CDR3 is made up of 14 amino acids. Per germline, CDR1 KGHDR and CDR2 SFDVKD. J gave up 7 bases and V 5 bases, and 7 bases lay outside the gene matches. The CDR3 loop is CATSAAGAYNEQFF. For the CDR3, the DNA is TGTGCCACCAGTGCGGCGGGAGCGTATAATGAGCAGTTCTTC.

This clonotype was detected ten times or more. This chain links TRBV5-1 with TRBJ1-2; D is uncertain. V lost 5 bases, J lost 7 bases, and 12 bases lay in between. CDR3 length: 12 amino acids. Germline CDR1 SGHRS, CDR2 YFSETQ. CDR3 region: CASSFSGSGYTF. In nucleotides, the CDR3 is TGCGCCAGCAGTTTTTCTGGGAGTGGCTACACCTTC.

Many counts were recorded for this clonotype. This chain joins TRBV20-1 and TRBJ2-7; D tentatively fits TRBD1 or TRBD2 (5 bases each). Trimming removed 6 bases from V and 3 bases from J, with 15 bases in between. The CDR3 consists of 13 residues. Germline V gene data show CDR1 as DFQATT and CDR2 as SNEGSKA (reference sequence). DNA for the CDR3: TGCAGTGCCAGCCCGGGGCCGGTCTACGAGCAGTACTTC. This sequence encodes CSASPGPVYEQYF.

This clonotype showed up many times. The chain has TRBV20-1 and TRBJ1-5; D possibly corresponds to TRBD1 (5 bases). The germline V gene encodes CDR1 DFQATT and CDR2 SNEGSKA (reference sequence). The CDR3 covers 16 residues. V was clipped by 1 base and J by 2 bases, with 15 bases between them. CDR3 DNA: TGCAGTGCTAGAGTTAGAGGGGCCTCGGGCAATCAGCCCCAGCATTTT. Amino acids: CSARVRGASGNQPQHF.

In its sample, this clonotype was seen many times. The CDR3 is CASSLRGGSGNTIYF. The CDR3 bases are TGTGCCAGCAGTCTCCGGGGGGGCTCTGGAAACACCATATATTTT. The rearrangement joins TRBV6-5 to TRBJ1-3, with D tentatively TRBD1 (5 bases). This CDR3 is 15 amino acids long. The germline CDR1 and CDR2 sequences are MNHEY and SVGAGI. V dropped 5 bases and J dropped 0 bases, with 11 bases sitting between them.

This clonotype was found many times. The gene calls are TRBV7-3 and TRBJ2-7, with 8 bases fitting TRBD1. V shed 5 bases and J 0 bases; nucleotides not matched to a gene: 12. Per the germline V gene, CDR1 is SGHTA and CDR2 is FQGTGA. This CDR3 spans 17 amino acids. The CDR3 nucleotides read TGTGCCAGCAGCCGAGACCCGACAGGGGTCGGCTCCTACGAGCAGTACTTC. Amino acids: CASSRDPTGVGSYEQYF.

This clonotype has a count of ten or more. The chain uses TRBV7-8 and TRBJ2-2; D unclear. Germline lookup yields CDR1 SGHVS and CDR2 FQNEAQ. Trimming shortened V by 5 bases and J by 6 bases, and 13 bases separated the two germline ends. CDR3 length: 14 amino acids. CDR3 sequence reads: CASSPRDLPGELFF. Here the CDR3 DNA reads TGTGCCAGCAGCCCACGAGACTTGCCCGGGGAGCTGTTTTTT.

Ten or more counts support this clonotype. The chain uses TRBV29-1 and TRBJ2-7, with D tentatively TRBD1 (6 bases). This CDR3 comprises 13 residues. CDR1 SQVTM and CDR2 ANQGSEA come from the germline V gene. The CDR3 bases are TGCAGTTCTCTTCAGGGGAGCTCCTACGAGCAGTACTTC. It encodes CSSLQGSSYEQYF.

In its sample, this clonotype was seen many times. The rearrangement links TRBV5-1 to TRBJ2-2; 13 bases align to TRBD2. Looked up from germline, CDR1 is SGHRS and CDR2 is YFSETQ. The CDR3 has 17 residues. The V segment lost 3 bases and the J segment 3 bases; nucleotides outside the gene matches: 5. The CDR3 DNA reads as TGCGCCAGCAGCTCCGGACTAGCGGGAGTTTACACCGGGGAGCTGTTTTTT. This encodes CASSSGLAGVYTGELFF.

This clonotype showed up many times. The V call is TRBV9, the J call TRBJ2-1, with TRBD2 identical over 8 bases. V lost 0 bases to trimming and J lost 5 bases; unmatched junction nucleotides: 4. CDR1 and CDR2 from the germline V gene are SGDLS and YYNGEE. The CDR3 has 15 amino acids. CDR3 in amino acids: CASSVGGTSDNEQFF. The CDR3 DNA reads TGTGCCAGCAGCGTAGGTGGGACTAGTGACAATGAGCAGTTCTTC.

This clonotype came up many times. V is TRBV12-3 or TRBV12-4 and J is TRBJ1-1, with a tentative D call TRBD1 (5 bases). The CDR3 contains 15 residues. Trimming stripped 3 bases from V and 4 bases from J, with 15 bases between. CDR3 DNA: TGTGCCAGCAGTTTCGGGGCAGGGTGGAGCACTGAAGCTTTCTTT. This gives the protein CASSFGAGWSTEAFF.

This clonotype was seen at least ten times. The rearrangement links TRBV7-2 to TRBJ2-1; 7 positions match TRBD2. This CDR3 is built from 14 residues. Losses at the gene ends were 2 bases for V and 7 bases for J; bases not matched to a gene: 5. Germline CDR1 SGHTA, CDR2 FQGNSA. CDR3 bases: TGTGCCAGCAGCTTACGGGGGGATGGGAATGAGCAGTTCTTC. This gives the protein CASSLRGDGNEQFF. The complete variable domain, with remaining parts taken from reference TRBV7-2 and TRBJ2-1, reads GAGVSQSPSNKVTEKGKDVELRCDPISGHTALYWYRQSLGQGLEFLIYFQGNSAPDKSGLPSDRFSAERTGGSVSTLTIQRTQQEDSAVYLCASSLRGDGNEQFFGPGTRLTVL.

As concerns this clonotype: A much larger clone differs by one base, so this may be a read error. J is TRBJ1-5 and V is TRBV3-1; D may be TRBD1 (5 bases). Germline V gene data show CDR1 as LGHDT and CDR2 as YNNKEL (reference sequence). This CDR3 comprises 14 residues. CDR3 amino acids: CSSSQEGGNQPQHF. The CDR3 bases are TGTTCCAGCAGCCAAGAAGGGGGCAATCAGCCCCAGCATTTT.

In its sample, this clonotype was seen many times. This chain links TRBV20-1 with TRBJ1-5; D is perhaps TRBD1 (6 bases). V was pared by 3 bases and J by 0 bases, with 12 bases between. The CDR3 is made up of 15 amino acids. CDR1 is DFQATT and CDR2 is SNEGSKA in the germline V gene (reference sequence). The CDR3: CSASGYRDSNQPQHF. As DNA, the CDR3 is TGCAGTGCTAGTGGGTACAGGGATAGCAATCAGCCCCAGCATTTT.

This clonotype was seen more than once but under ten times. The J gene is TRBJ2-1, the V gene TRBV5-5; D unresolved. Looked up from germline, CDR1 is SGHKS and CDR2 is YYEKEE (reference sequence). The CDR3 loop spans 13 amino acids. V was cut by 3 bases and J by 3 bases, with 7 bases left in between. DNA for the CDR3: TGTGCCAGCAGCTCAGACGTCTACAATGAGCAGTTCTTC. It specifies CASSSDVYNEQFF. The whole variable domain, remainder taken from reference TRBV5-5 and TRBJ2-1, is DAGVTQSPTHLIKTRGQQVTLRCSPISGHKSVSWYQQVLGQGPQFIFQYYEKEERGRGNFPDRFSARQFPNYSSELNVNALLLGDSALYLCASSSDVYNEQFFGPGTRLTVL.

This chain joins TRBV15 and TRBJ1-1; D unresolved. V was clipped by 9 bases and J by 4 bases, with 21 bases between them. CDR1 LNHNV and CDR2 YYDKDF come from the germline V gene (reference sequence). The CDR3 covers 15 residues. The CDR3 here is CATLRGRRRGTEAFF. In nucleotides, the CDR3 is TGTGCCACACTGCGAGGACGACGGCGAGGCACTGAAGCTTTCTTT.

The chain couples TRBV27 to TRBJ2-2; 7 positions match TRBD2. The CDR3 length is 14 residues. The ends lost 3 bases at V and 6 bases at J; junction bases unmatched: 4. From germline, CDR1 is MNHEY and CDR2 SMNVEV (reference sequence). CDR3 coding DNA: TGTGCCAGCAGTTTCGGGAGGCGACCCGGGGAGCTGTTTTTT. It encodes CASSFGRRPGELFF.

Ten or more counts support this clonotype. This chain connects TRBV9 to TRBJ2-2; the match to TRBD2 covers 7 bases. This CDR3 region has 15 residues. Looked up from germline, CDR1 is SGDLS and CDR2 is YYNGEE. The junction had 3 bases not matched to a gene; V was cut back by 1 base and J by 3 bases. DNA for the CDR3: TGTGCCAGCAGCGTAAGGCTAGCGGACACCGGGGAGCTGTTTTTT. It specifies CASSVRLADTGELFF.

As concerns this clonotype: Sequence at one end of the junction differs from germline and may be a read error. The V and J genes are TRBV20-1 and TRBJ2-3; 10 bases match TRBD2. CDR3 length: 15 residues. Germline-derived CDR1 and CDR2 are DFQATT and SNEGSKA (reference sequence). CDR3 coding DNA: TGCAGTGCGAGGACTAGCGGTGAGAGCACAGATACGAAGTATTTT. This sequence encodes CSARTSGESTDTKYF.

In its sample, this clonotype was seen many times. The rearrangement joins TRBV28 to TRBJ1-4; tentatively, D is TRBD1 (5 bases). The germline gives CDR1 MDHEN, CDR2 SYDVKM. There are 15 residues in the CDR3. Trimming cost V 7 bases and J 6 bases, with 18 bases left between them. The CDR3 DNA follows: TGTGCCAGCACCATTTATGCCGGCAGGGATGAAAAACTGTTTTTT. Amino acids: CASTIYAGRDEKLFF. The full variable domain, in which reference TRBV28 and TRBJ1-4 provide the parts outside the CDR3, is DVKVTQSSRYLVKRTGEKVFLECVQDMDHENMFWYRQDPGLGLRLIYFSYDVKMKEKGDIPEGYSVSREKKERFSLILESASTNQTSMYLCASTIYAGRDEKLFFGSGTQLSVL.

This clonotype has a count of ten or more. The chain joins TRBV4-2 to TRBJ2-2, with D unresolved. Per germline, CDR1 LGHNA and CDR2 YNFKEQ. The ends were cut back, 1 base at V and 6 bases at J, with 6 bases in the middle. The CDR3 spans 13 residues. CDR3 amino acids: CASSQGSAGELFF. CDR3 DNA sequence: TGTGCCAGCAGCCAAGGAAGCGCCGGGGAGCTGTTTTTT.

This clonotype was found many times. The chain is built from TRBV7-2 and TRBJ2-3, with TRBD1 identical over 9 bases. This CDR3 comprises 15 residues. V was pared by 5 bases and J by 1 base, with 4 bases of the junction left unmatched. Germline V gene sequence: CDR1 SGHTA, CDR2 FQGNSA. As DNA, the CDR3 is TGTGCCAGCAGCGAGGGACAGGGAGGCACAGATACGCAGTATTTT. As protein: CASSEGQGGTDTQYF.

Regarding this clonotype: It may be a read error: a sequence one base away is much more abundant. J is TRBJ1-3 and V is TRBV5-6, with a possible D match to TRBD1 (5 bases). The CDR3 runs 14 residues. The V end lost 2 bases, the J end lost 2 bases, and 8 bases lay between the germline ends. CDR1 SGHDT and CDR2 YYEEEE come from the germline V gene. Here the CDR3 reads CASSFVGAGNTIYF. CDR3 coding DNA: TGTGCCAGCAGCTTTGTAGGGGCTGGAAACACCATATATTTT.

CDR3 sequence (DNA): TGTGCCACCAGTGACTATACTGTCCGCTTGGAGCAGTTCTTC. It specifies CATSDYTVRLEQFF. The chain carries TRBV24-1 and TRBJ2-1; D is unclear. This CDR3 spans 14 amino acids. Germline V CDR1 and CDR2: KGHDR, SFDVKD. Trimming removed 4 bases from V and 10 bases from J, with 16 bases in between.

This clonotype was seen a single time. Germline is not matched at one junction end, which may reflect a read error. This rearrangement joins TRBV5-1 to TRBJ1-1; D perhaps matches TRBD1 (5 bases). Germline V gives CDR1 SGHRS, CDR2 YFSETQ. The CDR3 is 15 amino acids. In DNA, the CDR3 is TGCGCCAGTAGCTTGGGGGGAAAGCTAAACACTGAAGCTTTCTTT. Amino acid sequence: CASSLGGKLNTEAFF.

This chain connects TRBV3-1 to TRBJ1-5, with D unresolved. V lost 2 bases and J lost 3, with 5 bases in between. The germline V gene has CDR1 LGHDT and CDR2 YNNKEL (reference sequence). The CDR3 has 13 amino acids. The CDR3, as DNA: TGTGCCAGCAGCCAAAGCCTCAATCAGCCCCAGCATTTT. This sequence encodes CASSQSLNQPQHF.

This clonotype has at least ten counts. The chain combines TRBV12-3 or TRBV12-4 with TRBJ2-2; D unclear. The CDR3 has 14 residues. Trimming took 6 bases from V and 0 from J, leaving 8 bases between them. Here the CDR3 reads CASSPTPNTGELFF. The CDR3 DNA is TGTGCCAGCAGCCCGACTCCGAACACCGGGGAGCTGTTTTTT.

This clonotype was seen repeatedly, ten times or more. The rearrangement links TRBV7-8 to TRBJ1-6; TRBD1 matches at 10 bases. Germline CDR1 is SGHVS and CDR2 is FQNEAQ. Trimming took 5 bases from V and 2 from J; bases not matched to a gene: 9. CDR3 length: 18 residues. In DNA form, the CDR3 reads TGTGCCAGCAGCCCTCGACCGGGACAGGGGACCTATAATTCACCCCTCCACTTT. Translating gives CASSPRPGQGTYNSPLHF.

There are many counts of this clonotype. The rearrangement uses TRBV24-1 and TRBJ1-5; 7 bases are a match to TRBD1. The J segment lost 5 bases and the V segment lost 12 bases, leaving 3 bases of the junction unmatched. This CDR3 region has 11 residues. Germline assignment: CDR1 KGHDR and CDR2 SFDVKD. The CDR3 loop is CAATGDQPQHF. In nucleotides, the CDR3 is TGTGCCGCTACAGGGGATCAGCCCCAGCATTTT.

There are a few counts of this clonotype. The rearrangement joins TRBV5-1 to TRBJ2-5; 7 bases are shared with TRBD1. This CDR3 has 13 residues. Germline V gives CDR1 SGHRS, CDR2 YFSETQ. The ends lost 4 bases at V and 4 bases at J; junction bases unmatched: 4. The CDR3 sequence is CASSPGTAETQYF. In nucleotides, the CDR3 is TGCGCCAGCAGCCCAGGGACAGCAGAGACCCAGTACTTC.

In this sample, this clonotype turned up many times. This chain joins TRBV11-1 and TRBJ2-7; 9 nucleotides agree with TRBD2. With V trimmed by 1 base and J by 0 bases, 1 base remained unmatched. The CDR3 is made up of 15 amino acids. Germline assignment: CDR1 SGHAT and CDR2 FQDESV (reference sequence). CDR3 in amino acids: CASSLGLAVSYEQYF. DNA of the CDR3: TGTGCCAGCAGCTTAGGACTAGCGGTCTCCTACGAGCAGTACTTC.